This entry describes one T cell receptor beta chain. What it recognizes is unknown. Germline V lookup: CDR1 MNHEY, CDR2 SMNVEV (reference sequence). The CDR3 loop spans 14 amino acids. The V end was cut by 5 bases, the J end by 0 bases, with 8 bases between. The data are from a study of CD8 T cells in ankylosing spondylitis. Whole-study findings and limits: Reports say disease-linked clones showed up significantly more in matched ankylosing spondylitis synovial fluid. One TCR beta motif, made up of fewer than 10 highly homologous variants, appeared characteristic of ankylosing spondylitis blood. Within peripheral blood, clones linked to disease were CD8+ and relatively rare.

As the method for making TCR beta libraries, quantitative 5'-RACE with molecular barcodes was used. TCRdb ran MiXCR on the 5' RACE reads and lists one entry per CDR3 protein. The sample carries over 100,000 distinct CDR3 sequences, roughly 7.3% recorded once. The TCR comes from a male donor with ankylosing spondylitis or in good health (not recorded which). Sequencing was carried out using blood, either unsorted or a sorted T cell fraction (not recorded which). The chain uses TRBV27 and TRBJ1-5; D uncertain. The CDR3 is CASSPRSSNQPQHF. CDR3 DNA sequence: TGTGCCAGCAGTCCCAGGAGTAGCAATCAGCCCCAGCATTTT.